The TCR beta chain under discussion was sequenced for a study of shared clonotypes between healthy human individuals. Profiled with immunoSEQ multiplex PCR; TCRdb holds only in-frame clones, not every one. The sample gives 1.5 million to 2.5 million clones, approximately 95% of which show up once; 0.95% to 1.5% is in the top ten. V lost 4 bases and J lost 9, with 19 bases in between. Looked up from germline, CDR1 is SQVTM and CDR2 is ANQGSEA. The CDR3 sequence is 14 residues long. Naive CD8 cells comprised CD45RO-negative, CCR7-positively selected cells, excluding terminally differentiated effector memory CD45RA+ cells.

The receptor comes from a man aged 18 to 29 in good health. This chain uses TRBV29-1 with TRBJ2-4; TRBD1 is a possible D gene (6 bases). Sequencing was performed on naive CD8+ T cells sorted from blood. CDR3 coding DNA: TGCAGCGTTGGGCCCAGGGGCCTGTCGGGCATTCAGTACTTC. As protein: CSVGPRGLSGIQYF.